A single TCR beta chain is shown here with its context. This specimen comes from a study of T cell changes during pregnancy in multiple sclerosis. The germline V gene has CDR1 SGHRS and CDR2 YFSETQ. Trimming at V came to 3 bases and at J to 4 bases, leaving 10 bases not matched to a gene. This CDR3 region has 16 residues. Assay: immunoSEQ multiplex PCR; the TCRdb copy retains only in-frame clones and omits some. Seen here are 55,000 to 70,000 clones, about nine tenths observed once, and the top ten hold 0.29%. The receptor's source is a female donor with multiple sclerosis, enrolled in a pregnancy study. Material: CD4+ T cells from peripheral blood mononuclear cells, obtained after pregnancy. The chain carries TRBV5-1 and TRBJ1-1; 9 bases are shared with TRBD1. CDR3 DNA: TGCGCCAGCAGCTCGGGGACAGGGCGGCGGGCCACTGAAGCTTTCTTT. Translated: CASSSGTGRRATEAFF. The complete variable domain, with remaining parts taken from reference TRBV5-1 and TRBJ1-1, reads KAGVTQTPRYLIKTRGQQVTLSCSPISGHRSVSWYQQTPGQGLQFLFEYFSETQRNKGNFPGRFSGRQFSNSRSEMNVSTLELGDSALYLCASSSGTGRRATEAFFGQGTRLTVV.